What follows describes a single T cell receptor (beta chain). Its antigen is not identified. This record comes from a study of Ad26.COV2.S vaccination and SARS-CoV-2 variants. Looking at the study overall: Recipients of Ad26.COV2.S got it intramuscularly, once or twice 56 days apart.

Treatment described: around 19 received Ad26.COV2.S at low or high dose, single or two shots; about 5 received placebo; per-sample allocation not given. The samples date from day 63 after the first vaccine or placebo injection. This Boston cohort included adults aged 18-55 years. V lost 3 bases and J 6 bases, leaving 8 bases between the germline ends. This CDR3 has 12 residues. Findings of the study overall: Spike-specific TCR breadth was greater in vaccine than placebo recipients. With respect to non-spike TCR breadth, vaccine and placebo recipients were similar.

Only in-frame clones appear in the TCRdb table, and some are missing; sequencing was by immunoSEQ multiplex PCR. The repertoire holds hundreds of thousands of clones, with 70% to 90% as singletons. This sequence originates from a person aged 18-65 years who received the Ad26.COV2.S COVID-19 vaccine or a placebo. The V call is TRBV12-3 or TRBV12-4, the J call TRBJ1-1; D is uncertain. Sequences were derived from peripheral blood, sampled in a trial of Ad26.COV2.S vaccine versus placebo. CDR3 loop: CASSFLASEAFF. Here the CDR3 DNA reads TGTGCCAGCAGTTTTCTGGCCTCTGAAGCTTTCTTT.